Listed below are T cell receptor beta chains from one sample, sequenced in a study of cytomegalovirus exposure and HLA in healthy donors. Only in-frame clones appear in the TCRdb table, and some are missing; sequencing was by immunoSEQ multiplex PCR. The sample yields 180,000 or so clones, 70% to 80% seen once. The sequenced material came from PBMCs. The origin of the receptors is an older woman in good health and CMV-seropositive. CDR3s include the opening cysteine and the closing phenylalanine or tryptophan. A D gene is named only where the DNA matches it firmly. Not all rows give a size; the values are once, few, many and, for expanded clones, a class.

TRBJ2-7	TRBD1	TRBV4-3	few	CASSHTTGTANYEQYF	TGCGCCAGCAGCCACACCACAGGGACAGCGAACTACGAGCAGTACTTC
TRBJ1-1	.	TRBV7-3	.	CASSLSGGHTEAFF	TGTGCCAGCAGCTTATCTGGCGGCCACACTGAAGCTTTCTTT
TRBJ2-7	TRBD1	TRBV5-5	.	CASSLGQGPSYEQYF	TGTGCCAGCAGCTTAGGACAGGGCCCCTCCTACGAGCAGTACTTC
TRBJ1-3	.	TRBV5-1	.	CASSLDGAGNTIYF	TGCGCCAGCAGCTTGGATGGAGCTGGAAACACCATATATTTT
TRBJ1-6	TRBD1	TRBV19	.	CASSRGGGNSPLHF	TGTGCCAGTAGTAGAGGGGGCGGAAATTCACCCCTCCACTTT
TRBJ2-5	TRBD2	TRBV5-6	.	CASSPDLAGTSAQYF	TGTGCCAGCAGCCCGGATCTAGCGGGCACCTCGGCCCAGTACTTC
TRBJ2-7	.	TRBV19	.	CASSIRDEQYF	TGTGCCAGTAGTATCAGGGATGAGCAGTACTTC
TRBJ2-7	.	TRBV2	.	CASSESPIYEQYF	TGTGCCAGCAGTGAGAGTCCAATCTACGAGCAGTACTTC
TRBJ2-2	TRBD1	TRBV5-1	.	CASSPRGQGSPNTGELFF	TGCGCCAGCAGCCCGCGGGGACAGGGGTCCCCGAACACCGGGGAGCTGTTTTTT
TRBJ2-3	TRBD2	TRBV9	.	CASSVTSGGVADTQYF	TGTGCCAGCAGCGTAACTAGCGGGGGGGTCGCAGATACGCAGTATTTT
TRBJ2-3	.	TRBV2	.	CASTRRDTQYF	TGTGCCAGCACTAGGAGGGATACGCAGTATTTT
TRBJ1-2	TRBD1	TRBV6-5	.	CASRTRDSPPGGYTF	TGTGCCAGCAGGACCCGGGACAGTCCGCCTGGCGGCTACACCTTC
TRBJ1-2	.	TRBV18	.	CASSPDATYGYTF	TGTGCCAGCTCACCTGATGCTACTTATGGCTACACCTTC
TRBJ1-6	.	TRBV30	once	CAWSVVAGTGLSGPLHF	.
TRBJ1-1	.	TRBV28	.	CASKGREAFF	TGTGCCAGCAAGGGGCGGGAAGCTTTCTTT
TRBJ2-3	.	TRBV18	.	CASSLTGEGLDTQYF	TGTGCCAGCTCACTGACAGGGGAGGGCCTGGATACGCAGTATTTT
TRBJ2-7	.	TRBV11-3	few	CASSPIEADEQYF	TGTGCCAGCAGCCCTATCGAGGCAGACGAGCAGTACTTC
TRBJ2-1	TRBD2	TRBV19	.	CASSRGTSGNEQFF	TGTGCCAGTAGTCGTGGGACTAGCGGCAATGAGCAGTTCTTC
TRBJ2-1	TRBD2	TRBV28	.	CASSYLGGTSGINEQFF	TGTGCCAGCAGCTATTTGGGGGGGACTAGCGGGATCAATGAGCAGTTCTTC
TRBJ1-1	.	TRBV5-1	.	CASSLFGYDTEAFF	TGCGCCAGCAGCTTGTTCGGGTATGACACTGAAGCTTTCTTT
TRBJ1-3	.	TRBV18	.	CASSPMGEASGNTIYF	TGTGCCAGCTCACCGATGGGAGAGGCCTCTGGAAACACCATATATTTT
TRBJ2-3	TRBD1	TRBV10-3	few	CAIRDRGLPPDTQYF	TGTGCCATCAGGGACAGGGGCCTGCCGCCGGATACGCAGTATTTT
TRBJ1-2	.	TRBV5-3	.	CARSPSVGANYGYTF	TGTGCCAGAAGCCCCTCCGTGGGGGCCAACTATGGCTACACCTTC
TRBJ2-3	TRBD2	TRBV2	.	CASRWTSGGAETQYF	TGTGCCAGCAGGTGGACTAGCGGGGGGGCGGAGACGCAGTATTTT
TRBJ2-1	.	TRBV5-1	once	CASSLGTRKFF	TGCGCCAGCAGCTTGGGTACTAGAAAGTTCTTC
TRBJ2-3	.	TRBV18	.	CASSPEASLNTDTQYF	TGTGCCAGCTCACCCGAGGCCTCCCTGAACACAGATACGCAGTATTTT
TRBJ1-1	.	TRBV21-1	.	CAGSKDGELAEAFF	TGTGCCGGCAGCAAAGACGGGGAATTGGCTGAAGCTTTCTTT
TRBJ2-7	.	TRBV30	.	CAWNRGGSSYEQYF	TGTGCCTGGAATCGCGGTGGTAGCTCCTACGAGCAGTACTTC
TRBJ1-2	TRBD1	TRBV28	.	CASSSPDRPHGYTF	TGTGCCAGCAGTTCCCCGGACAGGCCCCATGGCTACACCTTC
TRBJ2-2	.	TRBV6-1	.	CASIRDWGGELFF	TGTGCCAGTATCAGGGATTGGGGCGGGGAGCTGTTTTTT
TRBJ1-3	TRBD1	TRBV9	.	CASTDPRGLGNTIYF	TGTGCCAGCACCGACCCCAGGGGGCTCGGAAACACCATATATTTT
TRBJ1-2	TRBD1	TRBV19	.	CASSTTGEAGYTF	TGTGCCAGTAGTACAACAGGGGAAGCTGGCTACACCTTC
TRBJ2-7	.	TRBV15	few	CATSPGGLGGYEQYF	TGTGCCACCAGCCCTGGGGGTCTGGGAGGCTACGAGCAGTACTTC
TRBJ2-7	TRBD1	TRBV13	few	CASSADRGYEQYF	TGTGCCAGCAGCGCCGACAGGGGGTACGAGCAGTACTTC
TRBJ2-2	.	TRBV7-3	.	CASSLQGGNTGELFF	TGTGCCAGCAGCTTACAGGGGGGCAACACCGGGGAGCTGTTTTTT
TRBJ2-7	.	TRBV5-4	.	CASSLGQAVYEQYF	TGTGCCAGCAGCTTGGGACAGGCAGTCTACGAGCAGTACTTC
TRBJ1-4	.	TRBV2	.	CASSTGSITGKLFF	TGTGCCAGCAGTACAGGCTCCATCACTGGAAAACTGTTTTTT
TRBJ2-1	TRBD1	TRBV7-3	.	CASSPGTGLNEQFF	TGTGCCAGCAGCCCGGGGACAGGGTTAAATGAGCAGTTCTTC
TRBJ2-7	.	TRBV9	.	CASSGPVGGEQYF	TGTGCCAGCAGCGGCCCCGTCGGTGGCGAGCAGTACTTC
TRBJ2-3	.	TRBV27	.	CASSTRQKSTDTQYF	TGTGCCAGCAGTACTCGACAGAAAAGCACAGATACGCAGTATTTT
TRBJ2-7	TRBD2	TRBV9	.	CASSVDGGITYEQYF	TGTGCCAGCAGCGTAGACGGGGGGATTACCTACGAGCAGTACTTC
TRBJ1-1	TRBD1	TRBV29-1	.	CSVVDRGPNTEAFF	TGCAGCGTTGTCGACAGGGGTCCGAACACTGAAGCTTTCTTT
TRBJ1-1	TRBD1	TRBV18	.	CASSPFGTGNTEAFF	TGTGCCAGCTCACCCTTTGGGACAGGGAACACTGAAGCTTTCTTT
TRBJ2-7	TRBD1	TRBV2	.	CASRQGMQYF	TGTGCCAGTCGACAGGGGATGCAGTACTTC
TRBJ2-2	.	TRBV5-4	.	CASGPSNTGELFF	TGTGCCAGCGGGCCTTCGAACACCGGGGAGCTGTTTTTT
TRBJ2-5	TRBD1	TRBV4-1	.	CASSQTDRYQEAQYF	TGCGCCAGCAGCCAAACGGACAGGTACCAAGAGGCCCAGTACTTC
TRBJ2-3	.	TRBV27	.	CASSPSSLRDTQYF	TGTGCCAGCAGTCCCAGCTCACTAAGAGATACGCAGTATTTT
TRBJ2-1	TRBD2	TRBV10-3	.	CAKAGDSGYNEQFF	TGTGCCAAGGCGGGGGACTCCGGTTACAATGAGCAGTTCTTC
TRBJ1-2	TRBD1	TRBV30	.	CAWSGDRVNYGYTF	TGTGCCTGGAGCGGGGACAGGGTTAACTATGGCTACACCTTC
TRBJ2-1	TRBD2	TRBV7-9	.	CASSSYPQGLAGRNEQFF	TGTGCCAGCAGCTCATACCCTCAGGGACTAGCGGGGAGGAATGAGCAGTTCTTC
TRBJ1-3	TRBD1	TRBV28	.	CASREPQGARGSGNTIYF	TGTGCCAGCAGAGAGCCACAGGGGGCCCGGGGCTCTGGAAACACCATATATTTT
TRBJ2-5	TRBD2	TRBV30	.	CAWSSLAGFGETQYF	TGTGCCTGGAGTTCCCTAGCGGGATTTGGAGAGACCCAGTACTTC
TRBJ2-3	TRBD2	TRBV9	once	CASSETGRESSDTQYF	TGTGCCAGCAGCGAAACGGGGCGGGAGTCGTCAGATACGCAGTATTTT